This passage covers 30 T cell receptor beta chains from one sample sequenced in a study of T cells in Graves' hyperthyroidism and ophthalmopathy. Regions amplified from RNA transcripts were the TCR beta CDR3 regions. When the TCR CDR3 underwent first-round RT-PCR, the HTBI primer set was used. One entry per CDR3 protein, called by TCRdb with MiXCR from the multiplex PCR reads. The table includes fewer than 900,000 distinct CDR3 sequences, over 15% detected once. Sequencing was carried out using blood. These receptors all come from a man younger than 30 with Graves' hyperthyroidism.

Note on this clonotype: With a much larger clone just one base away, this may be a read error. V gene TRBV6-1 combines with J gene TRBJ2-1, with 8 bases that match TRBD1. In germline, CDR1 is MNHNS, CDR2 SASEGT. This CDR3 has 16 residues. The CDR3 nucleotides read TGTGCCAGCAGTACCAGGGGGCGCGGTACCTACAATGGGCAGTTCTTC. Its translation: CASSTRGRGTYNGQFF.

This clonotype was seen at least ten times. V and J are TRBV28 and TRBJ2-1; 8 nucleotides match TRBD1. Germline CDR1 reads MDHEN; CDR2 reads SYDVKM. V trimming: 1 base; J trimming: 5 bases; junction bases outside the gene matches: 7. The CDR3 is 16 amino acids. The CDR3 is CASSLFAGQGNNEQFF. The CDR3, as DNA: TGTGCCAGCAGTTTATTCGCCGGACAGGGCAACAATGAGCAGTTCTTC.

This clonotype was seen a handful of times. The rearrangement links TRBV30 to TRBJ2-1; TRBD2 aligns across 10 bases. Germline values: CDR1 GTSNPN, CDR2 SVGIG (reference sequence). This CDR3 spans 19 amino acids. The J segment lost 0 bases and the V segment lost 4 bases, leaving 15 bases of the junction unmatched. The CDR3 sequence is CAWNTGRWLAGVSYNEQFF. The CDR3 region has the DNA TGTGCCTGGAATACCGGCAGGTGGCTAGCGGGAGTCTCCTACAATGAGCAGTTCTTC. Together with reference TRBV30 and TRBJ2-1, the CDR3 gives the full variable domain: SQTIHQWPATLVQPVGSPLSLECTVEGTSNPNLYWYRQAAGRGLQLLFYSVGIGQISSEVPQNLSASRPQDRQFILSSKKLLLSDSGFYLCAWNTGRWLAGVSYNEQFFGPGTRLTVL.

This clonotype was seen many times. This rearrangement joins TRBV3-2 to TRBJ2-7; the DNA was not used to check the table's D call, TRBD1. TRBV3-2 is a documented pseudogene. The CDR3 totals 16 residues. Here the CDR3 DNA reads TGTGCCAGCAGCCTGGGCACCACAGGAAACTCCTACGAGCAGTACTTC. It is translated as CASSLGTTGNSYEQYF.

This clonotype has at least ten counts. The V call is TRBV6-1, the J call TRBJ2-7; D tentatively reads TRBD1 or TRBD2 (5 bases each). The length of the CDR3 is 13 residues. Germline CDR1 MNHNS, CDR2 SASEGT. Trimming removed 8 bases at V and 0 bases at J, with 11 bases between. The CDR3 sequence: CASRGRSSYEQYF. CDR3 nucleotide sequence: TGTGCCAGCCGGGGCCGGAGCTCCTACGAGCAGTACTTC.

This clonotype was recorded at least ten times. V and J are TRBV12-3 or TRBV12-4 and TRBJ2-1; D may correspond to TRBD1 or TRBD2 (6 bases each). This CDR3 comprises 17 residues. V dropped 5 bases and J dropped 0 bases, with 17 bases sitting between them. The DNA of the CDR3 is TGTGCCAGCAGTCTGCGTGGAGGGGGTAGCTCCTACAATGAGCAGTTCTTC. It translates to CASSLRGGGSSYNEQFF.

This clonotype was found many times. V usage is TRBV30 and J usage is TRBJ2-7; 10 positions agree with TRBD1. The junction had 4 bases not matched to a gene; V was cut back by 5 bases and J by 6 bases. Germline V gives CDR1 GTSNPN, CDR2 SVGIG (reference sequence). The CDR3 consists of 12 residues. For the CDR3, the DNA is TGTGCCTGGGGACAGGGGGATCCCGAGCAGTACTTC. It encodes CAWGQGDPEQYF.

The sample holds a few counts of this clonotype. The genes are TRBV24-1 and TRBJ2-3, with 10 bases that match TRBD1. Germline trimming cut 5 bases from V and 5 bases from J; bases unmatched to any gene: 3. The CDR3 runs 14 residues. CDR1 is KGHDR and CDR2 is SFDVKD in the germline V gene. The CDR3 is CATSGQGAQDTQYF. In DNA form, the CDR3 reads TGTGCCACCAGTGGACAGGGGGCCCAAGATACGCAGTATTTT.

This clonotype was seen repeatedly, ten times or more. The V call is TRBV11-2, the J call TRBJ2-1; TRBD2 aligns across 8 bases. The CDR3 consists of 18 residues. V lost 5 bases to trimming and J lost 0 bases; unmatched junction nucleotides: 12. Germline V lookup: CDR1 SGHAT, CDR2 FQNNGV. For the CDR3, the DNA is TGTGCCAGCAGCCGCTCCTTACTAGCGGCGAGCTCCTACAATGAGCAGTTCTTC. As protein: CASSRSLLAASSYNEQFF.

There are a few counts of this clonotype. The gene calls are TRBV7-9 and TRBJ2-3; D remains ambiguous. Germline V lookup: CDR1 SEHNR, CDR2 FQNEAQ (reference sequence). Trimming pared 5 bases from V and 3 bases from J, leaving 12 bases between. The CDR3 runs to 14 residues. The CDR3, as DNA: TGTGCCAGCAGCGACCCCTCAGGAACAGATACGCAGTATTTT. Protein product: CASSDPSGTDTQYF.

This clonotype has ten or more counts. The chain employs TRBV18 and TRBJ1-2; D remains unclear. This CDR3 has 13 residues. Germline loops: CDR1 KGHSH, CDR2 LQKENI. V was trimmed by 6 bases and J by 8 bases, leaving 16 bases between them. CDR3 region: CASSPPGRGGYTF. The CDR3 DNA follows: TGTGCCAGCTCGCCGCCAGGCCGCGGGGGCTACACCTTC.

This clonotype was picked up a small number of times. The CDR3 DNA follows: TGTGCCAGCAGCGTAGACAAGGGATTCACTGAAGCTTTCTTT. It translates to CASSVDKGFTEAFF. V and J are TRBV9 and TRBJ1-1; D unclear. Germline V CDR1 and CDR2: SGDLS, YYNGEE. Trimming removed 0 bases from V and 4 bases from J, with 10 bases in between. The CDR3 extends over 14 amino acids.

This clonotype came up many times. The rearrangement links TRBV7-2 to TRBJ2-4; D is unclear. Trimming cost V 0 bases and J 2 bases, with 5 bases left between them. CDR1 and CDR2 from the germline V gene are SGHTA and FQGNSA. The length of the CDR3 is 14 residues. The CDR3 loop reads CASSLAGTKNIQYF. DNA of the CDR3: TGTGCCAGCAGCTTAGCAGGGACCAAAAACATTCAGTACTTC.

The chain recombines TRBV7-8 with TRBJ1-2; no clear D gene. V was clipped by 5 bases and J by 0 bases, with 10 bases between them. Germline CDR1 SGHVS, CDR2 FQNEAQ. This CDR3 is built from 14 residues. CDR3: CASSARVTNYGYTF. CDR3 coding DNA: TGTGCCAGCAGCGCCCGGGTCACTAACTATGGCTACACCTTC.

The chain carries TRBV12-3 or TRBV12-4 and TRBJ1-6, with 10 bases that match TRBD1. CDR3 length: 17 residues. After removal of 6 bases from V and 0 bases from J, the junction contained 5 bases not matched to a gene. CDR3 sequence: CASRGQGTSSYNSPLHF. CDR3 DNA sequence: TGTGCCAGCAGGGGACAGGGGACCAGCTCCTATAATTCACCCCTCCACTTT.

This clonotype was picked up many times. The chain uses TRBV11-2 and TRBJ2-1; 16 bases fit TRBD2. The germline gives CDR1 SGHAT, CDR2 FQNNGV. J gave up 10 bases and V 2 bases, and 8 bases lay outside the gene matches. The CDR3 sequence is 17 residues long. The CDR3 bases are TGTGCCAGCAGCTTATCAATCGGGACTAGCGGGAGGGGGGAGCAGTTCTTC. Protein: CASSLSIGTSGRGEQFF.

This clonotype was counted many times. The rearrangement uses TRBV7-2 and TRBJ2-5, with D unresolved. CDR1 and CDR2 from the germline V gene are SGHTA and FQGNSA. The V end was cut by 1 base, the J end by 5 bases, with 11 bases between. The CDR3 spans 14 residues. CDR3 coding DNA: TGTGCCAGCAGCTTAGGGTCCCCGCGGGAGACCCAGTACTTC. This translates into CASSLGSPRETQYF.

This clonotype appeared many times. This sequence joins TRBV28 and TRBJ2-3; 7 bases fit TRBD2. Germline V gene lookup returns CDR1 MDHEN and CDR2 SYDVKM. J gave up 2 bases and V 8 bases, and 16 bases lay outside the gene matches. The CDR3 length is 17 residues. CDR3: CASRIHSGSTFTDTQYF. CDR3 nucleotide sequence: TGTGCCAGCCGGATACATAGCGGGTCGACTTTCACAGATACGCAGTATTTT.

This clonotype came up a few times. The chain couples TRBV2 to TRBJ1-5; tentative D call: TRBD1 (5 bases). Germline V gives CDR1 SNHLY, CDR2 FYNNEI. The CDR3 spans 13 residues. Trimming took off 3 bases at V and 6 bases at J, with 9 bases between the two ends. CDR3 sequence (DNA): TGTGCCAGCAGTGATCAGGGTGGTCAGCCCCAGCATTTT. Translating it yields CASSDQGGQPQHF.

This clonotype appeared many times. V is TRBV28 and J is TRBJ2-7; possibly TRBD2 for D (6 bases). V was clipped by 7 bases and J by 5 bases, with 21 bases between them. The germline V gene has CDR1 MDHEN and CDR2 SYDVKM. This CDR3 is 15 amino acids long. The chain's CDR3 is CASMNPLGGGNEQYF. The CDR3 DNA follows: TGTGCCAGCATGAATCCCCTCGGGGGAGGAAACGAGCAGTACTTC.

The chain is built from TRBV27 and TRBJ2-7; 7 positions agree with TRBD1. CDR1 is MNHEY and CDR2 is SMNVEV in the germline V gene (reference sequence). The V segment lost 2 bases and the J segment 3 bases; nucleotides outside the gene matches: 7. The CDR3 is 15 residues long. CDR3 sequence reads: CASSLRGGNFYEQYF. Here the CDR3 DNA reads TGTGCCAGCAGTTTAAGAGGGGGCAATTTCTACGAGCAGTACTTC.

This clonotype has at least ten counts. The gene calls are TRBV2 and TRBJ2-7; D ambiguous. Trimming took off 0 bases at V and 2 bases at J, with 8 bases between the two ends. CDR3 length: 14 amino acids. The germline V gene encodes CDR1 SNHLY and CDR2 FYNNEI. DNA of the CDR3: TGTGCCAGCAGTGAAGCACCGCTTCCCTACGAGCAGTACTTC. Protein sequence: CASSEAPLPYEQYF.

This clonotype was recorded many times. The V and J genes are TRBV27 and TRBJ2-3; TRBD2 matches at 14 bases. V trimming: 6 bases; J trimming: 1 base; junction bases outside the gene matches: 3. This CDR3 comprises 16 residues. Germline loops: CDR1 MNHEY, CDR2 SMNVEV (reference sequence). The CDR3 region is CASRTSGRDGTDTQYF. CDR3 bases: TGTGCCAGCAGGACTAGCGGGAGGGATGGCACAGATACGCAGTATTTT.

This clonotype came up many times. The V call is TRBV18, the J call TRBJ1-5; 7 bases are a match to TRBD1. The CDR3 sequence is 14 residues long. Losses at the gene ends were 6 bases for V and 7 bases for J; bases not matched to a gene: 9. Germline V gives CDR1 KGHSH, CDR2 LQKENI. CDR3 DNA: TGTGCCAGCTCGCAACAGGGGAGGGAACAGCCCCAGCATTTT. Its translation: CASSQQGREQPQHF.

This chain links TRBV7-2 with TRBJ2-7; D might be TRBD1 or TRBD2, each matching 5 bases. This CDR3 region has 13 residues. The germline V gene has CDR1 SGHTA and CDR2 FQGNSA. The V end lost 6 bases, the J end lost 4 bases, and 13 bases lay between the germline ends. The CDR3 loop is CASRLDWGYEQYF. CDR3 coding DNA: TGTGCCAGCAGACTCGACTGGGGGTACGAGCAGTACTTC.

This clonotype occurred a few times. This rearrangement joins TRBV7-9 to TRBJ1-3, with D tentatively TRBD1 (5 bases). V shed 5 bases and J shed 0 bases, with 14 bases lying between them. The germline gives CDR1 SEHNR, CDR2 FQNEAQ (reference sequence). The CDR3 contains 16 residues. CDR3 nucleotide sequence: TGTGCCAGCAGCGACCCGGGACGGAGCTCTGGAAACACCATATATTTT. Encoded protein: CASSDPGRSSGNTIYF. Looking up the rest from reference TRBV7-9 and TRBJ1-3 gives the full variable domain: DTGVSQNPRHKITKRGQNVTFRCDPISEHNRLYWYRQTLGQGPEFLTYFQNEAQLEKSRLLSDRFSAERPKGSFSTLEIQRTEQGDSAMYLCASSDPGRSSGNTIYFGEGSWLTVV.

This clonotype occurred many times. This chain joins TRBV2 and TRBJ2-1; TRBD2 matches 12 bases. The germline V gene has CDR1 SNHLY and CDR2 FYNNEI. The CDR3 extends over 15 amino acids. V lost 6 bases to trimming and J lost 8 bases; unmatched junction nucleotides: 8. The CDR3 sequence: CASRATSGRLHEQFF. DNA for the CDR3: TGTGCCAGCAGAGCGACTAGCGGGAGACTACATGAGCAGTTCTTC. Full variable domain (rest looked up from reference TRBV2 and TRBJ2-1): EPEVTQTPSHQVTQMGQEVILRCVPISNHLYFYWYRQILGQKVEFLVSFYNNEISEKSEIFDDQFSVERPDGSNFTLKIRSTKLEDSAMYFCASRATSGRLHEQFFGPGTRLTVL.

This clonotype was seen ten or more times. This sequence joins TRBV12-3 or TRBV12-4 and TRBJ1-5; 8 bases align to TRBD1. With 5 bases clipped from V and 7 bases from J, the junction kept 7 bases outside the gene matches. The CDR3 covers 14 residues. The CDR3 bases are TGTGCCAGCAGTAGACAGGGGTTCCAGCAGCCCCAGCATTTT. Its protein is CASSRQGFQQPQHF.

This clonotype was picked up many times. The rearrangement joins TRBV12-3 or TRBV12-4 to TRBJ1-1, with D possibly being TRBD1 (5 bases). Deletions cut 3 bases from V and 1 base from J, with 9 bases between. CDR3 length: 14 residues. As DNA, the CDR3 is TGTGCCAGCAGTTTTCATCAGGGGAACACTGAAGCTTTCTTT. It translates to CASSFHQGNTEAFF.

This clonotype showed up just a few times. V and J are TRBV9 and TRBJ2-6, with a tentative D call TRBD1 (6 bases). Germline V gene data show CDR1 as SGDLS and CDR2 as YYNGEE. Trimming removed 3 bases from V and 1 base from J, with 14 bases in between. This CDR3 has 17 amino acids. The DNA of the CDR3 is TGTGCCAGCAGCGCGATTACAGGGAAATCTGGGGCCAACGTCCTGACTTTC. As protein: CASSAITGKSGANVLTF.